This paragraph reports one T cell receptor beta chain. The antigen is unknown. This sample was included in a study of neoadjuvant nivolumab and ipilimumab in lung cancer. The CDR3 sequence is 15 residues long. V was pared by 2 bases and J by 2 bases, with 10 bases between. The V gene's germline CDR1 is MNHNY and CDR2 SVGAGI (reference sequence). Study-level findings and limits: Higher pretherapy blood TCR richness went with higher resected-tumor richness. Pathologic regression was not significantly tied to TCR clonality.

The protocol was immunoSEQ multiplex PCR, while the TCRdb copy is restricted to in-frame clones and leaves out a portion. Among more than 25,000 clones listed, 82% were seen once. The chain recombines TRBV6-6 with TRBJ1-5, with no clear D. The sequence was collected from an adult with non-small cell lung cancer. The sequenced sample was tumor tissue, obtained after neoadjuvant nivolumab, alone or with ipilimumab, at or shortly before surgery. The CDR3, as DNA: TGTGCCAGCAGTTACGAGGTCTCGGGCAATCAGCCCCAGCATTTT. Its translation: CASSYEVSGNQPQHF.